The rows below give T cell receptor beta chains drawn from one sample of a study of blood T cell repertoires in COVID-19. TCRdb's table, derived via immunoSEQ multiplex PCR, lists solely in-frame clones and lacks some. The sample has roughly 18,000 clones; over 70% are singletons. Sequenced material: peripheral blood. Receptor source: a man at least 80 years old with acute or convalescent COVID-19. The CDR3 runs from the conserved cysteine through the conserved F or W. A D gene is named only where the DNA matches it firmly. Clone size is stated in some rows and not others, as once, few, many or a class when expanded.

length,D,V,size,J,CDR3,DNA
18,NA,TRBV3-1/TRBV3-2,NA,TRBJ2-1,CASSQPLTGSSSYNEQFF,TGTGCCAGCAGCCAACCATTAACAGGGTCGAGCTCCTACAATGAGCAGTTCTTC
11,TRBD2,TRBV2,NA,TRBJ2-3,CASGGGDTQYF,TGTGCCAGCGGCGGGGGAGATACGCAGTATTTT
13,NA,TRBV23-1,NA,TRBJ1-5,CATHVGERRPQHF,TGCGCCACCCACGTGGGCGAGAGACGGCCCCAGCATTTT
15,TRBD1,TRBV11-3,once,TRBJ2-7,CASSSRTGGSYEQYF,TGTGCCAGCAGCTCAAGGACAGGAGGATCCTACGAGCAGTACTTC
15,NA,TRBV6-5,few,TRBJ1-1,CASSYSKAGAVEAFF,TGTGCCAGCAGTTACTCGAAGGCAGGGGCCGTTGAAGCTTTCTTT
15,TRBD1,TRBV6-5,few,TRBJ2-7,CASSYSTGGAYEQYF,TGTGCCAGCAGTTACTCGACAGGGGGCGCATACGAGCAGTACTTC
14,NA,TRBV30,NA,TRBJ2-2,CAWSVLVTTGELFF,TGTGCCTGGAGTGTACTGGTTACCACCGGGGAGCTGTTTTTT
15,TRBD2,TRBV5-1,NA,TRBJ2-1,CASSLNGGASNEQFF,TGCGCCAGCAGCTTGAACGGGGGGGCGTCCAATGAGCAGTTCTTC
15,TRBD1,TRBV19,NA,TRBJ2-2,CASNPGTANTGELFF,TGTGCCAGTAACCCCGGGACAGCGAACACCGGGGAGCTGTTTTTT
14,NA,TRBV18,NA,TRBJ2-1,CASSPRASPNEQFF,TGTGCCAGCTCACCCCGAGCTAGCCCAAATGAGCAGTTCTTC
15,NA,TRBV24-1,NA,TRBJ1-5,CATSDGTGFNQPQHF,TGTGCCACCAGTGATGGAACAGGGTTCAATCAGCCCCAGCATTTT